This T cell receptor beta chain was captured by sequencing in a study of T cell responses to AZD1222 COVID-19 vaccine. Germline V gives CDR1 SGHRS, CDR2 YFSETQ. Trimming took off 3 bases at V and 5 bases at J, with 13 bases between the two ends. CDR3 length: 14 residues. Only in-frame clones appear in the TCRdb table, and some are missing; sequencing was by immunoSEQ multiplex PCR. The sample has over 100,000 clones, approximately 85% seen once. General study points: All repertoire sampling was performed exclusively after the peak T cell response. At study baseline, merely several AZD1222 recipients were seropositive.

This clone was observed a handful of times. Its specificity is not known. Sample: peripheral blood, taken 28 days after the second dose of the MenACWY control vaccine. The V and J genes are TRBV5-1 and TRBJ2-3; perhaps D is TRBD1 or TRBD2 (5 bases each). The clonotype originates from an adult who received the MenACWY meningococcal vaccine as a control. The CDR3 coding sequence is TGCGCCAGCAGCTCCGTGTGGGGGTTAGATACGCAGTATTTT. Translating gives CASSSVWGLDTQYF.